The rows below give T cell receptor beta chains drawn from one sample of a study of T cell responses to AZD1222 COVID-19 vaccine. Measured with immunoSEQ multiplex PCR; TCRdb has only the in-frame clones, and not every one. The sample consists of roughly 110,000 clones, 75% to 90% of them appearing once. The sample was peripheral blood, taken on day 0 of AZD1222 vaccination. These receptors came from an adult in good health. The CDR3 runs from the conserved cysteine through the conserved F or W. A D gene is named only where the DNA matches it firmly. Size tells how often a clone was seen (once, few, many) or the class of an expanded clone, and some rows leave it out.

V	size	J	D	length	DNA	CDR3
TRBV7-2	-	TRBJ1-1	-	15	TGTGCCAGCAGCTTATTTGAGGGTATGAACACTGAAGCTTTCTTT	CASSLFEGMNTEAFF
TRBV5-1	-	TRBJ2-1	-	12	TGCGCCAGCAGCTTGGACTACAATGAGCAGTTCTTC	CASSLDYNEQFF
TRBV7-3	few	TRBJ2-7	-	14	TGTGCCAGCAGCCCGACAGCAATATCCTACGAGCAGTACTTC	CASSPTAISYEQYF
TRBV9	-	TRBJ1-1	TRBD1	15	TGTGCCAGCAGCGCAAGACAGGGGCTAAACACTGAAGCTTTCTTT	CASSARQGLNTEAFF
TRBV7-9	-	TRBJ2-5	-	14	TGTGCCAGCAGCTTACCTGGGGCCGGGTTGACCCAGTACTTC	CASSLPGAGLTQYF
TRBV5-1	-	TRBJ2-5	-	12	TGCGCCAGCAGCTTGGATTCCGAGACCCAGTACTTC	CASSLDSETQYF
TRBV23-1	-	TRBJ1-5	TRBD1	15	TGCGCCAGCACCCTGGACAGGGCGCCCAATCAGCCCCAGCATTTT	CASTLDRAPNQPQHF
TRBV5-1	-	TRBJ2-7	TRBD1	15	TGCGCCAGCAGCTTAGGGACAGCCGGCGGGTACGAGCAGTACTTC	CASSLGTAGGYEQYF
TRBV7-9	-	TRBJ2-2	-	11	TGTGCCAGCAGCTTTTTTGGGGGGCTGTTTTTT	CASSFFGGLFF
TRBV15	-	TRBJ2-4	-	16	TGTGCCACCAGCAGAGAGGCGCAGCTAGCCAAAAACATTCAGTACTTC	CATSREAQLAKNIQYF
TRBV10-3	-	TRBJ2-7	TRBD2	14	TGTGCCATCAACCCGGGACTAGCGGCCTACGAGCAGTACTTC	CAINPGLAAYEQYF
TRBV12-5	-	TRBJ2-3	-	13	TGTGCTAGTGTACGCCCTAGCACAGATACGCAGTATTTT	CASVRPSTDTQYF
TRBV28	-	TRBJ2-4	TRBD2	16	TGTGCCAGCAGTATTTGGACTAGCGGGGCCAAAAACATTCAGTACTTC	CASSIWTSGAKNIQYF
TRBV28	-	TRBJ2-3	-	18	TGTGCCAGCAGTTTAGCAGGGGCCTACGGCACTAGCACAGATACGCAGTATTTT	CASSLAGAYGTSTDTQYF
TRBV5-6	-	TRBJ1-1	-	14	TGTGCCAGCAGCACCAGGGGTTTTAACACTGAAGCTTTCTTT	CASSTRGFNTEAFF
TRBV3-1/TRBV3-2	few	TRBJ1-1	TRBD1	15	TGTGCCAGCAGCCAAGGGACAGGGGTGGACACTGAAGCTTTCTTT	CASSQGTGVDTEAFF
TRBV5-4	-	TRBJ2-5	-	18	TGTGCCAGCAGCTGGGGGGGGCCGGGACTACCAGCCTACGAGACCCAGTACTTC	CASSWGGPGLPAYETQYF
TRBV10-3	once	TRBJ1-1	TRBD1	14	TGTGCCATCAGGGGACAGATTCTGAACACTGAAGCTTTCTTT	CAIRGQILNTEAFF
TRBV28	-	TRBJ1-6	TRBD1	15	TGTGCCAGCAGTTTACCACAGGGGATAGATTCACCCCTCCACTTT	CASSLPQGIDSPLHF
TRBV9	-	TRBJ2-2	TRBD2	15	TGTGCCAGCAGCCCCGGACTAGCGCAGACCGGGGAGCTGTTTTTT	CASSPGLAQTGELFF
TRBV6-1	-	TRBJ1-2	TRBD1	15	TGTGCCAGCAGTGAAAACAGGGGTGTGAACTATGGCTACACCTTC	CASSENRGVNYGYTF
TRBV27	-	TRBJ2-1	-	15	TGTGCCAGCAGTCTTGTTATGAGCTCCTACAATGAGCAGTTCTTC	CASSLVMSSYNEQFF
TRBV19	-	TRBJ2-5	-	16	TGTGCCAGTAGTATAGGAAGGGCAGGGTCGTTGCAGACCCAGTACTTC	CASSIGRAGSLQTQYF
TRBV19	-	TRBJ2-1	-	14	TGTGCCAGTAAGGGAAGGGCTTCCTACAATGAGCAGTTCTTC	CASKGRASYNEQFF
TRBV5-1	-	TRBJ1-2	-	13	TGCGCCAGCAGCCCGGACAGCCAGGGTGGCTACACCTTC	CASSPDSQGGYTF
TRBV9	-	TRBJ1-1	-	14	TGTGCCAGCAGCGAAGGGGTTCAGAGTACTGAAGCTTTCTTT	CASSEGVQSTEAFF
TRBV7-3	few	TRBJ1-2	TRBD1	15	TGTGCCAGCAGCCCAGGGACAGGGGGTCTCTATGGCTACACCTTC	CASSPGTGGLYGYTF
TRBV2	-	TRBJ2-1	TRBD2	14	TGTGCCAGTGAGAGCGGGACTCCTGGGAATGAGCAGTTCTTC	CASESGTPGNEQFF
TRBV7-9	-	TRBJ2-1	TRBD2	16	TGTGCCAGCAGCGTTAGACTAGCGGGAGAAGACAATGAGCAGTTCTTC	CASSVRLAGEDNEQFF
TRBV29-1	-	TRBJ2-1	TRBD1	14	TGCAGCGTTGGGGACAGGAGAACCTACAATGAGCAGTTCTTC	CSVGDRRTYNEQFF
TRBV18	-	TRBJ1-1	-	14	TGTGCCAGCTCACCTACGACATCTAACACTGAAGCTTTCTTT	CASSPTTSNTEAFF
TRBV18	-	TRBJ1-4	-	16	TGTGCCAGCTCACCACAGTCCGTCAGAACTAATGAAAAACTGTTTTTT	CASSPQSVRTNEKLFF
TRBV6-2/TRBV6-3	-	TRBJ2-5	-	14	TGTGCCAGCAACCCTACAGGGATTGGAGAGACCCAGTACTTC	CASNPTGIGETQYF
TRBV5-8	-	TRBJ1-1	-	14	TGTGCCAGCAGCTTGGAACAGTCTAGGACTGAAGCTTTCTTT	CASSLEQSRTEAFF
TRBV29-1	-	TRBJ1-1	-	11	TGCAGCGTTGTCGGTGTCACTGAAGCTTTCTTT	CSVVGVTEAFF
TRBV28	-	TRBJ2-7	-	14	TGTGCCAGCAGTTTACAGACAGGCTCCTACGAGCAGTACTTC	CASSLQTGSYEQYF
TRBV30	-	TRBJ1-1	TRBD1	13	TGTGCCTGGAACAGGGGATTAAGGACTGAAGCTTTCTTT	CAWNRGLRTEAFF
TRBV28	-	TRBJ1-5	TRBD1	14	TGTGCCAGCAGTCTGGACAGGGGAGATCAGCCCCAGCATTTT	CASSLDRGDQPQHF
TRBV4-2	-	TRBJ1-5	-	16	TGTGCCAGCAGCCAAGATCACAGGGAGGAGAAACAGCCCCAGCATTTT	CASSQDHREEKQPQHF
TRBV30	-	TRBJ2-6	-	14	TGTGCCTGGCACGGAGGGTCTGGGGCCAACGTCCTGACTTTC	CAWHGGSGANVLTF
TRBV19	-	TRBJ1-6	-	12	TGTGCCAGTACGGGGAGGAATTCACCCCTCCACTTT	CASTGRNSPLHF
TRBV3-1/TRBV3-2	-	TRBJ2-1	TRBD1	20	TGTGCCAGCAGCCAAGGGCTCTCTCAGATGAACAGGGGGAGGTACAATGAGCAGTTCTTC	CASSQGLSQMNRGRYNEQFF
TRBV24-1	once	TRBJ2-7	-	13	TGTGCCACCAGTGATTCGACAGGCTACGAGCAGTACTTC	CATSDSTGYEQYF
TRBV29-1	-	TRBJ2-1	-	15	TGCAGCCCCACCCCCCCGGGCGGTATAACGGGTGAGCAGTTCTTC	CSPTPPGGITGEQFF
TRBV7-6	-	TRBJ2-1	TRBD2	15	TGTGCCAGCAGCTTACTAGCGGGTGCGAACAATGAGCAGTTCTTC	CASSLLAGANNEQFF
TRBV7-2	-	TRBJ2-7	TRBD2	19	TGTGCCAGCAGCATTCGGGGGGGACTAGCGGGAGAGAGGGCCTACGAGCAGTACTTC	CASSIRGGLAGERAYEQYF
TRBV2	-	TRBJ2-7	TRBD1	14	TGTGCCAGCAGGGTGGACAGGCCTTCCTACGAGCAGTACTTC	CASRVDRPSYEQYF
TRBV6-1	-	TRBJ1-1	-	16	TGTGCCAGCAGTGAAGCTGCGGTCAGGGAGGGCACTGAAGCTTTCTTT	CASSEAAVREGTEAFF
TRBV12-5	once	TRBJ1-5	-	15	TGTGCTAGTGGTTTGTCGCAGGGTTATAGTCAGCCCCAGCATTTT	CASGLSQGYSQPQHF
TRBV18	-	TRBJ2-5	-	13	TGTGCCAGCTCCCCCGGGGACCAAGAGACCCAGTACTTC	CASSPGDQETQYF
TRBV10-3	-	TRBJ1-5	-	13	TGTGCCACTTGGGACGCTAGCAATCAGCCCCAGCATTTT	CATWDASNQPQHF
TRBV6-1	-	TRBJ1-6	-	17	TGTGCCAGCAGTGGACTTAGGTCCAGCTCCTATAATTCACCCCTCCACTTT	CASSGLRSSSYNSPLHF
TRBV20-1	-	TRBJ1-1	-	11	TGCAGTGCTGGACCGGGCCCTCAAGCTTTCTTT	CSAGPGPQAFF
TRBV19	-	TRBJ2-7	TRBD1	16	TGTGCCAGTACCCCTACCGGGACAGGGGCCTTCTACGAGCAGTACTTC	CASTPTGTGAFYEQYF
TRBV21-1	-	TRBJ2-7	-	20	TGTGCCAGCAGCGACAAGGAAGGCAGGGATAAGAGCGGGACGTCCTACGAGCAGTACTTC	CASSDKEGRDKSGTSYEQYF
TRBV19	-	TRBJ1-1	-	14	TGTGCCAGTACCCAGACAGAGCGGAACACTGAAGCTTTCTTT	CASTQTERNTEAFF